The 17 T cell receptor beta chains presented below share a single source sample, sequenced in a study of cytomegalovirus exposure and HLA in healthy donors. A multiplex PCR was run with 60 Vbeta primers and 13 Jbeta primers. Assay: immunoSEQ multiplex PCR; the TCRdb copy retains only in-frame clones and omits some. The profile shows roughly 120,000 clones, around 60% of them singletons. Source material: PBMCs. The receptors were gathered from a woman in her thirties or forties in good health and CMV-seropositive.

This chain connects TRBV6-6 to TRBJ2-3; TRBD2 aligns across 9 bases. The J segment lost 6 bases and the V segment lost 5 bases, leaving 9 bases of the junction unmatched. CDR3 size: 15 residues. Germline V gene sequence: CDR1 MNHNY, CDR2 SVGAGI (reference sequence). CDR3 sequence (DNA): TGTGCCAGCAGTAAAATAGCGGGAGTGTTGGATACGCAGTATTTT. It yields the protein CASSKIAGVLDTQYF.

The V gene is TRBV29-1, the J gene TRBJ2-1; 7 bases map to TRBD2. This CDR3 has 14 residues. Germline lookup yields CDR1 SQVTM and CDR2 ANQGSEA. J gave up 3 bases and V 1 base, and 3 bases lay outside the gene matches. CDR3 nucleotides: TGCAGCGTTGAAGCCGGGGGGAACTACAATGAGCAGTTCTTC. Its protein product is CSVEAGGNYNEQFF.

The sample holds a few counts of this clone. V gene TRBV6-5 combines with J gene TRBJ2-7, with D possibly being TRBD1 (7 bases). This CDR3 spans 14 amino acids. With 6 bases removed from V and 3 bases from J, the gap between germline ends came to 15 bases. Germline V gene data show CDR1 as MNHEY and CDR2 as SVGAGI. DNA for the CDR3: TGTGCCAGCAGCGTTAGACAGGGAGGCTACGAGCAGTACTTC. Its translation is CASSVRQGGYEQYF.

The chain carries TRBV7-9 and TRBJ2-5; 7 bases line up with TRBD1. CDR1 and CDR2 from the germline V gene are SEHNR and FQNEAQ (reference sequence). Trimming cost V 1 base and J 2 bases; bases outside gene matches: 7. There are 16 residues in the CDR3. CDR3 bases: TGTGCCAGCAGCTTAGGGACAGGACCTTCGCAAGAGACCCAGTACTTC. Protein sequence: CASSLGTGPSQETQYF.

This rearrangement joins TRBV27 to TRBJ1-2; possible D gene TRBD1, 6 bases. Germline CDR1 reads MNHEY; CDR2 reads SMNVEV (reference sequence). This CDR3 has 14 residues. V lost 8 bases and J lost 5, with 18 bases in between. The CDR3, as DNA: TGTGCCAGCCTGGGGGGGCCCCCTTGGTATGGCTACACCTTC. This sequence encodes CASLGGPPWYGYTF.

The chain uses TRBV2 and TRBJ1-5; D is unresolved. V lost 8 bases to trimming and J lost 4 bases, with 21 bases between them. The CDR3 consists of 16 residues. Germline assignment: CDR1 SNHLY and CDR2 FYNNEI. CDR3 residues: CASSGQDPKLNQPQHF. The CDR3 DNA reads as TGTGCCAGCTCAGGTCAGGATCCAAAGCTTAATCAGCCCCAGCATTTT. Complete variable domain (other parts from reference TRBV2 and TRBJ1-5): EPEVTQTPSHQVTQMGQEVILRCVPISNHLYFYWYRQILGQKVEFLVSFYNNEISEKSEIFDDQFSVERPDGSNFTLKIRSTKLEDSAMYFCASSGQDPKLNQPQHFGDGTRLSIL.

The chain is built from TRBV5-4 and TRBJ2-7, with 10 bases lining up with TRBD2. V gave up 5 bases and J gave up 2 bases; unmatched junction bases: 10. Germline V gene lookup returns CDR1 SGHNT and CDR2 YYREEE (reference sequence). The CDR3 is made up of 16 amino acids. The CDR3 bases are TGTGCCAGCAGTTCTCTGACTAGCGGGCCCGCCTACGAGCAGTACTTC. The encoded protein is CASSSLTSGPAYEQYF.

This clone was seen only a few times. The CDR3 protein is CASSQEVLISGNTIYF. DNA of the CDR3: TGCGCCAGCAGCCAAGAGGTACTGATATCTGGAAACACCATATATTTT. The V gene is TRBV4-3, the J gene TRBJ1-3; D unresolved. Germline V gene sequence: CDR1 LGHNA, CDR2 YSLEER. V lost 0 bases, J lost 1 base, and 10 bases lay in between. The CDR3 contains 16 residues.

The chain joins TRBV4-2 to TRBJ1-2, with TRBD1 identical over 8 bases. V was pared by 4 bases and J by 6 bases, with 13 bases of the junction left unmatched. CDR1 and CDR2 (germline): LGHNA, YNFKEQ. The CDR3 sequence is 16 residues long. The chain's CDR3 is CASSPREDRASNGYTF. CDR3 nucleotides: TGTGCCAGCAGCCCAAGGGAGGACAGGGCCTCAAATGGCTACACCTTC.

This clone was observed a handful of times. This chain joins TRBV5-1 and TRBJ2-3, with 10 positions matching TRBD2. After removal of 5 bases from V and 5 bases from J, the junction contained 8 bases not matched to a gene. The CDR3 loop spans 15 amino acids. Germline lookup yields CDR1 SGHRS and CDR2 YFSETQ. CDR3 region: CASRSKREGQDTQYF. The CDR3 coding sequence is TGCGCCAGCAGGTCCAAGCGGGAGGGCCAAGATACGCAGTATTTT.

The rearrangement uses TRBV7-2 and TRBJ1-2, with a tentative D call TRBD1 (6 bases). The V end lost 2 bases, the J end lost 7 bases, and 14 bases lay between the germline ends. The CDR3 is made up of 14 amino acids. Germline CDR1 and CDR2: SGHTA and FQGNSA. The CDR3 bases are TGTGCCAGCAGCTTATCAGGGGCACTGGGTGGCTACACCTTC. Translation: CASSLSGALGGYTF.

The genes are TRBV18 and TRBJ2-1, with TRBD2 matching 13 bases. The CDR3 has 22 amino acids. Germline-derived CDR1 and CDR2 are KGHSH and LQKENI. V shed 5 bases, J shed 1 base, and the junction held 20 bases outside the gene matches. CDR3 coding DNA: TGTGCCAGCTCAAGTGGTGGAACTAGCGGGAGGGCTGTCACCATTTCCTACAATGAGCAGTTCTTC. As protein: CASSSGGTSGRAVTISYNEQFF. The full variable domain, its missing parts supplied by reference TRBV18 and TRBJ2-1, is NAGVMQNPRHLVRRRGQEARLRCSPMKGHSHVYWYRQLPEEGLKFMVYLQKENIIDESGMPKERFSAEFPKEGPSILRIQQVVRGDSAAYFCASSSGGTSGRAVTISYNEQFFGPGTRLTVL.

The CDR3 loop reads CASSVDSREKLFF. The CDR3 DNA is TGTGCCAGTAGTGTGGACAGTCGGGAAAAACTGTTTTTT. The rearrangement joins TRBV19 to TRBJ1-4, with D perhaps TRBD1 (6 bases). CDR1 and CDR2 from the germline V gene are LNHDA and SQIVND (reference sequence). The CDR3 loop spans 13 amino acids. The ends were cut back, 5 bases at V and 8 bases at J, with 12 bases in the middle.

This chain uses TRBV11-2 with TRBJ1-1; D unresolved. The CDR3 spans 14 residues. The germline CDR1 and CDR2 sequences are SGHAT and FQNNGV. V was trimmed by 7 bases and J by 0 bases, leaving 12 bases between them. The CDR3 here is CASTGRKLNTEAFF. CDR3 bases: TGTGCCAGCACGGGGAGGAAATTGAACACTGAAGCTTTCTTT.

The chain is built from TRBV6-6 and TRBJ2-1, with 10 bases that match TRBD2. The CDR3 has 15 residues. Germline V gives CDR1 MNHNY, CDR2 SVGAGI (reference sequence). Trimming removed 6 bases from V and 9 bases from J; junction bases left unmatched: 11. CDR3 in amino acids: CASSPFVLAGFEQFF. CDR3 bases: TGTGCCAGCAGCCCCTTCGTACTAGCGGGATTTGAGCAGTTCTTC.

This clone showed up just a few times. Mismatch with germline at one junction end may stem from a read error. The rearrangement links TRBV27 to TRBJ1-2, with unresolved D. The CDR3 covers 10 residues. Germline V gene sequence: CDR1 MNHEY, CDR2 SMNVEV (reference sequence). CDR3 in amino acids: CASSLSVVYF. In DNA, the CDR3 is TGTGCCAGCAGTTTATCCGTGGTCTACTTC.

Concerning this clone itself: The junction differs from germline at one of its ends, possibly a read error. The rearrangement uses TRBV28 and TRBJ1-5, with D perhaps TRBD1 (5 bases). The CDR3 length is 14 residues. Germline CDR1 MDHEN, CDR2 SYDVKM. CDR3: CASTLNRPQRPQHF. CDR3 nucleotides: TGTGCCAGCACTTTAAACAGGCCACAGAGGCCCCAGCATTTT.